The 32 T cell receptor beta chains below all came from one sample that was sequenced in a study of graft-versus-host responses after intestinal transplantation. Libraries were prepared by immunoSEQ multiplex PCR; TCRdb keeps only in-frame clonotypes and omits some of them. The sample contains about 8,100 clones, roughly two thirds of which appear only once. Processing of graft tissue released intraepithelial and lamina propria lymphocytes. This material consisted of ileum tissue, taken less than 470 days after transplant. The source of these receptors is a human patient who received an intestinal transplant, so some T cells may come from the graft donor.

The chain recombines TRBV7-8 with TRBJ2-7, with 7 nucleotides matching TRBD2. Germline V lookup: CDR1 SGHVS, CDR2 FQNEAQ. The CDR3 length is 13 residues. V shed 3 bases and J 6 bases; nucleotides not matched to a gene: 5. The DNA for the CDR3 is TGTGCCAGCAGCTTCGAGCGGACTAGCGAGCAGTACGTC. This codes for CASSFERTSEQYV.

The chain couples TRBV18 to TRBJ2-1; 12 bases match TRBD2. Trimming took 4 bases from V and 2 from J; bases not matched to a gene: 3. The CDR3 is made up of 16 amino acids. CDR1 is KGHSH, CDR2 LQKENI, per germline. The CDR3 DNA follows: TGTGCCAGCTCACTTCGGACTAGCGGGACCTACAATGAGCAGTTCTTC. Translation gives CASSLRTSGTYNEQFF.

The rearrangement links TRBV9 to TRBJ1-4; perhaps TRBD1 as D (6 bases). V was pared by 0 bases and J by 4 bases, with 13 bases between. This CDR3 contains 16 residues. The germline CDR1 and CDR2 sequences are SGDLS and YYNGEE. The CDR3 is CASSVGHEGVNEKLFF. In DNA, the CDR3 is TGTGCCAGCAGCGTAGGTCATGAGGGGGTTAATGAAAAACTGTTTTTT.

The V and J genes are TRBV28 and TRBJ1-2; unclear D gene. Germline CDR1 MDHEN, CDR2 SYDVKM. The CDR3 length is 11 residues. V gave up 7 bases and J gave up 6 bases, with 9 bases separating them. CDR3 residues: CASTRRDGYTF. The CDR3 DNA reads TGTGCCAGCACCCGACGGGATGGCTACACCTTC.

This chain connects TRBV5-6 to TRBJ1-3; 8 bases map to TRBD1. The germline V gene has CDR1 SGHDT and CDR2 YYEEEE. V gave up 0 bases and J gave up 0 bases; unmatched junction bases: 2. CDR3 size: 16 residues. The DNA of the CDR3 is TGTGCCAGCAGCTTGGGGACAGGGAGCTCTGGAAACACCATATATTTT. It codes for CASSLGTGSSGNTIYF.

J is TRBJ1-5 and V is TRBV5-6; D may be TRBD1 (6 bases). CDR3 length equals 13 residues. CDR1 SGHDT and CDR2 YYEEEE come from the germline V gene. The ends were cut back, 2 bases at V and 7 bases at J, with 10 bases in the middle. As DNA, the CDR3 is TGTGCCAGCAGCTTCAACAGGGTGCAGCCCCAGCATTTT. Translated: CASSFNRVQPQHF.

This chain uses TRBV25-1 with TRBJ1-5; TRBD1 is a possible D gene (6 bases). V lost 2 bases and J lost 4, with 9 bases in between. CDR1 is MGHDK, CDR2 SYGVNS, per germline. The CDR3 spans 14 residues. CDR3 amino acids: CASSEVGQNQPQHF. The CDR3 DNA reads TGTGCCAGCAGTGAAGTTGGACAGAATCAGCCCCAGCATTTT.

V and J are TRBV23-1 and TRBJ2-5; 12 nucleotides match TRBD2. TRBV23-1 is flagged as an ORF with uncertain function. With V trimmed by 4 bases and J by 5 bases, 17 bases remained unmatched. The CDR3 sequence is 19 residues long. The CDR3 here is CASSPASGGEKYLGETQYF. The CDR3 DNA reads as TGCGCCAGCAGTCCCGCTAGCGGGGGGGAGAAGTATCTCGGGGAGACCCAGTACTTC.

This clone showed up just a few times. The chain employs TRBV27 and TRBJ1-2; no firm D call. Trimming stripped 3 bases from V and 8 bases from J, with 16 bases between. Germline CDR1 MNHEY, CDR2 SMNVEV (reference sequence). The CDR3 is made up of 14 amino acids. The CDR3 DNA reads TGTGCCAGCAGTTTCGACGGTCTACTAGGGGGCTACACCTTC. Its translation is CASSFDGLLGGYTF.

The CDR3 reads CASRTETQYF. DNA for the CDR3: TGTGCCAGCAGGACAGAGACCCAGTACTTC. The chain links TRBV6-1 to TRBJ2-5; D ambiguous. Germline values: CDR1 MNHNS, CDR2 SASEGT. This CDR3 has 10 residues. V lost 6 bases to trimming and J lost 4 bases, with 3 bases between them.

The V call is TRBV5-4, the J call TRBJ2-7; 9 bases align to TRBD1. Germline V gene data show CDR1 as SGHNT and CDR2 as YYREEE (reference sequence). The CDR3 contains 15 residues. The V gene end was trimmed by 0 bases and the J gene end by 3 bases; junction bases not matched to a gene: 4. The CDR3, as DNA: TGTGCCAGCAGCTTGGCGACGGACAGGGGCTACGAGCAGTACGTC. Translating it yields CASSLATDRGYEQYV.

This chain joins TRBV11-1 and TRBJ2-1; 7 positions match TRBD2. Germline CDR1 reads SGHAT; CDR2 reads FQDESV (reference sequence). The CDR3 is 16 residues long. The V and J ends lost 1 base and 4 bases, in that order; junction bases with no gene match: 7. CDR3: CASSLGASGLYNEQFF. The DNA for the CDR3 is TGTGCCAGCAGCTTAGGGGCTAGCGGCCTTTACAATGAGCAGTTCTTC.

The J gene is TRBJ1-2, the V gene TRBV11-2, with TRBD1 identical over 7 bases. Germline V CDR1 and CDR2: SGHAT, FQNNGV. CDR3 size: 17 residues. The trim removed 0 bases at V and 8 bases at J, leaving 15 bases unmatched. The CDR3 DNA is TGTGCCAGCAGCTTAGATCTGGTGTGGACAGGTGGTGAGGGCTACACCTTC. Translated, it gives CASSLDLVWTGGEGYTF.

J is TRBJ1-2 and V is TRBV4-1; D gene unclear. V dropped 0 bases and J dropped 4 bases, with 12 bases sitting between them. The CDR3 extends over 15 amino acids. Germline CDR1 and CDR2: MGHRA and YSYEKL. In DNA, the CDR3 is TGCGCCAGCAGCCAAGATGGTCACATGGCCTATGGCTACACCTTC. Translating it yields CASSQDGHMAYGYTF.

The DNA for the CDR3 is TGTGCCAGCAGCCCGGGCTCCACAGGGGGAGGAGACTACAATGAGCAGTTCTTC. Its translation: CASSPGSTGGGDYNEQFF. The chain carries TRBV9 and TRBJ2-1; TRBD1 aligns across 8 bases. Germline assignment: CDR1 SGDLS and CDR2 YYNGEE. The CDR3 is made up of 18 amino acids. The trim removed 4 bases at V and 3 bases at J, leaving 15 bases unmatched.

The chain links TRBV6-1 to TRBJ1-2, with no clear D. Per the germline V gene, CDR1 is MNHNS and CDR2 is SASEGT. CDR3 length equals 12 residues. V was clipped by 6 bases and J by 3 bases, with 8 bases between them. CDR3 sequence: CASREGDYGYTF. In nucleotides, the CDR3 is TGTGCCAGCAGGGAGGGCGACTATGGCTACACCTTC.

The chain links TRBV7-2 to TRBJ1-1; 8 bases fit TRBD1. Looked up from germline, CDR1 is SGHTA and CDR2 is FQGNSA. V shed 4 bases, J shed 1 base, and the junction held 5 bases outside the gene matches. The CDR3 contains 15 residues. The CDR3 is CASSSTGGANTEAFF. CDR3 nucleotides: TGTGCCAGCAGCTCAACAGGGGGGGCGAACACTGAAGCTTTCTTT.

CDR3 protein: CASSPGLGASYEQYV. Written as DNA, the CDR3 is TGTGCCAGCAGCCCCGGTTTAGGTGCCTCCTACGAGCAGTACGTC. This rearrangement joins TRBV5-5 to TRBJ2-7; no firm D call. There are 15 residues in the CDR3. Germline V lookup: CDR1 SGHKS, CDR2 YYEKEE (reference sequence). The germline V and J ends were trimmed by 4 bases and 0 bases, with 14 bases remaining between them.

This chain connects TRBV27 to TRBJ2-2; 7 nucleotides align to TRBD2. Germline V gene data show CDR1 as MNHEY and CDR2 as SMNVEV (reference sequence). J was trimmed by 2 bases and V by 10 bases; bases with no gene match: 4. This CDR3 has 13 amino acids. The CDR3 coding sequence is TGTGCCACGGGACTACAAAACACCGGGGAGCTGTTTTTT. Amino acid sequence: CATGLQNTGELFF.

The chain joins TRBV6-1 to TRBJ1-1, with 7 bases lining up with TRBD1. V shed 4 bases, J shed 7 bases, and the junction held 9 bases outside the gene matches. The CDR3 runs to 14 residues. Looked up from germline, CDR1 is MNHNS and CDR2 is SASEGT. The CDR3 sequence is CASSVTGTAIEAFF. In nucleotides, the CDR3 is TGTGCCAGCAGTGTTACCGGGACAGCAATTGAAGCTTTCTTT.

The rearrangement joins TRBV28 to TRBJ2-3, with D possibly TRBD1 on 6 matching bases. This CDR3 contains 15 residues. The ends were cut back, 6 bases at V and 0 bases at J, with 13 bases in the middle. The germline gives CDR1 MDHEN, CDR2 SYDVKM. The CDR3, as DNA: TGTGCCAGCAGCCCCCGGACAGCTAGCACAGATACGCAGTATTTT. Encoded protein: CASSPRTASTDTQYF.

This chain uses TRBV21-1 with TRBJ1-3. TRBV21-1 is a documented pseudogene. The CDR3 contains 17 residues. CDR3 loop: CASSSPGRSISGNTIYF. Written as DNA, the CDR3 is TGTGCCAGCAGCAGTCCGGGACGGTCGATCTCTGGAAACACCATATATTTT.

The rearrangement uses TRBV4-2 and TRBJ2-2; D possibly uses TRBD1 or TRBD2 (5 bases each). The CDR3 runs to 15 residues. Per the germline V gene, CDR1 is LGHNA and CDR2 is YNFKEQ. The V gene lost 3 bases and the J gene lost 0 bases, with 8 bases spanning the gap. The CDR3 DNA sequence: TGTGCCAGCAGCCAGGGACCTCCGAACACCGGGGAGCTGTTTTTT. The encoded protein is CASSQGPPNTGELFF.

The chain has TRBV7-8 and TRBJ2-7, with 7 bases aligning to TRBD1. CDR3 size: 13 residues. Trimming at V came to 3 bases and at J to 3 bases, leaving 2 bases not matched to a gene. Germline lookup yields CDR1 SGHVS and CDR2 FQNEAQ. The CDR3 reads CASSFRQGYEQYV. DNA for the CDR3: TGTGCCAGCAGCTTTCGACAGGGCTACGAGCAGTACGTC.

The table lists this clone with a count of one. The J gene is TRBJ2-1, the V gene TRBV7-9; TRBD2 aligns across 12 bases. Germline V gene lookup returns CDR1 SEHNR and CDR2 FQNEAQ (reference sequence). J was trimmed by 10 bases and V by 3 bases; bases with no gene match: 10. The CDR3 contains 16 residues. CDR3: CASSLSGLAGIREQFF. In DNA, the CDR3 is TGTGCCAGCAGCTTGTCTGGACTAGCGGGGATCCGAGAGCAGTTCTTC.

The CDR3 sequence is CASSYYQGTGEKLFF. CDR3 nucleotide sequence: TGTGCCAGCAGTTACTATCAGGGGACCGGTGAAAAACTGTTTTTT. The V and J genes are TRBV6-5 and TRBJ1-4, with D tentatively TRBD1 (6 bases). In germline, CDR1 is MNHEY, CDR2 SVGAGI. Trimming cost V 1 base and J 7 bases, with 13 bases left between them. The CDR3 runs 15 residues.

V gene TRBV6-5 combines with J gene TRBJ1-2; 7 nucleotides agree with TRBD1. The germline gives CDR1 MNHEY, CDR2 SVGAGI. V shed 6 bases and J 0 bases; nucleotides not matched to a gene: 7. This CDR3 region has 15 residues. The CDR3 region is CASSHGGTANYGYTF. The CDR3 DNA reads TGTGCCAGCAGCCATGGGGGGACAGCTAACTATGGCTACACCTTC.

This clone is deemed medium-sized. The CDR3 nucleotides read TGTGCCAGCAGCTGGGACAGGAATAAGCAGCCCCAGCATTTT. Its protein is CASSWDRNKQPQHF. The rearrangement uses TRBV7-4 and TRBJ1-5, with 8 bases identical to TRBD1. Germline CDR1 reads SGHVT; CDR2 reads SQSDAQ. The CDR3 length is 14 residues. Unmatched junction bases numbered 6, after V lost 4 bases and J lost 7 bases.

The J gene is TRBJ2-1, the V gene TRBV11-2, with TRBD1 matching 7 bases. V dropped 7 bases and J dropped 4; count of bases not matched to a gene: 7. Germline CDR1 reads SGHAT; CDR2 reads FQNNGV. The CDR3 totals 14 residues. Written as DNA, the CDR3 is TGTGCCAGCATCCCGGACAGGAGTTACAATGAGCAGTTCTTC. Its translation: CASIPDRSYNEQFF.

This chain's CDR3 is CASSPRDNSYEQYF. The CDR3 coding sequence is TGTGCCAGCAGTCCCCGGGACAACTCCTACGAGCAGTACTTC. The chain combines TRBV28 with TRBJ2-7, with D perhaps matching TRBD1 (6 bases). The V end was cut by 5 bases, the J end by 0 bases, with 11 bases between. This CDR3 is built from 14 residues. Germline-derived CDR1 and CDR2 are MDHEN and SYDVKM.

The V and J genes are TRBV4-1 and TRBJ2-1; 9 positions agree with TRBD2. CDR3 length equals 15 residues. Germline CDR1 MGHRA, CDR2 YSYEKL. The junction had 9 bases not matched to a gene; V was cut back by 2 bases and J by 10 bases. The CDR3 sequence is CASSQFAGGLGEQFF. The CDR3 DNA sequence: TGCGCCAGCAGCCAATTTGCGGGGGGGCTTGGGGAGCAGTTCTTC.

The chain carries TRBV11-2 and TRBJ2-5, with 7 bases matching TRBD2. Germline V gene lookup returns CDR1 SGHAT and CDR2 FQNNGV. CDR3 length equals 14 residues. V lost 2 bases and J lost 5; bases outside the gene matches: 5. The CDR3 sequence: CASSLTSAVETQYF. Here the CDR3 DNA reads TGTGCCAGCAGCTTAACTAGCGCGGTGGAGACCCAGTACTTC.